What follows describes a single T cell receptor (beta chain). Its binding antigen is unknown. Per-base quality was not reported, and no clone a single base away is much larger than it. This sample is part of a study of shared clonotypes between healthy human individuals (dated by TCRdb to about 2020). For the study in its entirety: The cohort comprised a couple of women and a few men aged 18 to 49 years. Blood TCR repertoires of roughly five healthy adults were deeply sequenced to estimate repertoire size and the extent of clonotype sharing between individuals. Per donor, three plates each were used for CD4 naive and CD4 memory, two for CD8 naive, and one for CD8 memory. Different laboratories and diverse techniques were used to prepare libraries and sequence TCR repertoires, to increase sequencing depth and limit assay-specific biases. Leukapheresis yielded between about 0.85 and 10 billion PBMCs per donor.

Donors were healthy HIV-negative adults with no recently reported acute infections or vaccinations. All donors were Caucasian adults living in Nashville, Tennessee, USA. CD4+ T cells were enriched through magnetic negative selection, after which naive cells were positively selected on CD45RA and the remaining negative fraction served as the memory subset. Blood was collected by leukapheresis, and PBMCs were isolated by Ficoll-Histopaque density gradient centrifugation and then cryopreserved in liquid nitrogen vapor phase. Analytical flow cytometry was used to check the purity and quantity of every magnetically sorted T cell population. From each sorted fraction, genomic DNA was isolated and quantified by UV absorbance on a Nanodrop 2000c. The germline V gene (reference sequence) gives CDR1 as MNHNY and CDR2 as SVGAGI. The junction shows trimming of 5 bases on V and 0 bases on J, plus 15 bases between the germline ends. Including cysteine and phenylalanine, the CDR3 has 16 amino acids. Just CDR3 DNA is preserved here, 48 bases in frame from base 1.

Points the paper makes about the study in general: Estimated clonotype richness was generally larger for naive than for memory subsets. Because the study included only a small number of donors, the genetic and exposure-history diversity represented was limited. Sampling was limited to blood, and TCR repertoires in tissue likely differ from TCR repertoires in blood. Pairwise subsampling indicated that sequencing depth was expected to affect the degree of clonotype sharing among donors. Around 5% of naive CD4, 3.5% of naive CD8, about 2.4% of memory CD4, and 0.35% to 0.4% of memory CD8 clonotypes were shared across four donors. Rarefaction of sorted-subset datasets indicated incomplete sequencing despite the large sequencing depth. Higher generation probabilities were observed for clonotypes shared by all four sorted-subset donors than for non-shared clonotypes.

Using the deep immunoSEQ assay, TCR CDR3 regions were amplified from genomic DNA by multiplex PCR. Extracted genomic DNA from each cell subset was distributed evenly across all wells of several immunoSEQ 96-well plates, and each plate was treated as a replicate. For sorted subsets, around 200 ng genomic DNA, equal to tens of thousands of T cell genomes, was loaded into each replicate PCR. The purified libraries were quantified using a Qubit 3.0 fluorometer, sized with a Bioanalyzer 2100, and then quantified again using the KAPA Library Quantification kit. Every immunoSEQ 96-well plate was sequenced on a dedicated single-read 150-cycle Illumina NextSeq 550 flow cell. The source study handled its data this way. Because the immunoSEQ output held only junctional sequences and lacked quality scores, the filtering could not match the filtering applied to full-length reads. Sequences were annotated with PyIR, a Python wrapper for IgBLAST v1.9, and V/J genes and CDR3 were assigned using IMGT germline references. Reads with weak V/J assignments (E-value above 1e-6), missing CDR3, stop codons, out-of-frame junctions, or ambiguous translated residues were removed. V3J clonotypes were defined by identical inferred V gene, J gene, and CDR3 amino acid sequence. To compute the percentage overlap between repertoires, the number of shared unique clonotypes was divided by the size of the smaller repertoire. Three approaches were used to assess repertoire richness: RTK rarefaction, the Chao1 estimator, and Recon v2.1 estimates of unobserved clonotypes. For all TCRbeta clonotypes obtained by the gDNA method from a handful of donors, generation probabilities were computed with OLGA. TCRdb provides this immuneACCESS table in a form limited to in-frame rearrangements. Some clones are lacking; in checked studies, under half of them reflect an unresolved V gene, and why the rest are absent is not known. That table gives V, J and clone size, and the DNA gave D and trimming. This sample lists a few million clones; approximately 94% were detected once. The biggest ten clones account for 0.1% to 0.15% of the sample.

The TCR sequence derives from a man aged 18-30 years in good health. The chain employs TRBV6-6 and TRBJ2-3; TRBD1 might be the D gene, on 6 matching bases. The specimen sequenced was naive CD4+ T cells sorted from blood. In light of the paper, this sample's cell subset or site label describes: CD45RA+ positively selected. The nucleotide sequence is TGTGCCAGCAGTAACCCAGGGGAGCGGAGCACAGATACGCAGTATTTT. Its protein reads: CASSNPGERSTDTQYF.